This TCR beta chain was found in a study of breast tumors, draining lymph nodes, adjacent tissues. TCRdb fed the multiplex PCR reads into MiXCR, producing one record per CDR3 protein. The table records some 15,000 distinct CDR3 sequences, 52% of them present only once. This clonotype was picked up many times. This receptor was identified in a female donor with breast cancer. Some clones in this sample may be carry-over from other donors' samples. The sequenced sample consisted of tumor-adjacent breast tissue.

CDR3: CSARDSRFGNQPQHF. The CDR3 nucleotides read TGCAGTGCTAGAGATTCAAGGTTCGGGAATCAGCCCCAGCATTTT. V gene TRBV20-1 combines with J gene TRBJ1-5, with D unresolved. The V gene's germline CDR1 is DFQATT and CDR2 SNEGSKA (reference sequence). The length of the CDR3 is 15 residues. V was clipped by 0 bases and J by 4 bases, with 13 bases between them.